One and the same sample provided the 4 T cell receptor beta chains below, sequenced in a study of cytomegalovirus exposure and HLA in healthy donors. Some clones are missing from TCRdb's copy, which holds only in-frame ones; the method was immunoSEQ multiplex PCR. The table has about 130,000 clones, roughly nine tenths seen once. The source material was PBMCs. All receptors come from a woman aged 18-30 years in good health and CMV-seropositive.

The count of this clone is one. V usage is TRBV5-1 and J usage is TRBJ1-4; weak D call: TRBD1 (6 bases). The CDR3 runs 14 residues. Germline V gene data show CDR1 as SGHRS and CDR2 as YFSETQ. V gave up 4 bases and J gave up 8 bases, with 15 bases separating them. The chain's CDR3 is CASSARGEREKLFF. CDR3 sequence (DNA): TGCGCCAGCAGCGCCAGGGGAGAACGGGAAAAACTGTTTTTT.

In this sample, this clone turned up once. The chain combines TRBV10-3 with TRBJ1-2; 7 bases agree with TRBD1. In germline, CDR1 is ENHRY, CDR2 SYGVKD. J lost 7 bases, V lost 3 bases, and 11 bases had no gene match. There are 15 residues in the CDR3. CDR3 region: CAISDKGGAESGYTF. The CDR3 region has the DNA TGTGCCATCAGTGATAAAGGGGGCGCAGAGAGTGGCTACACCTTC.

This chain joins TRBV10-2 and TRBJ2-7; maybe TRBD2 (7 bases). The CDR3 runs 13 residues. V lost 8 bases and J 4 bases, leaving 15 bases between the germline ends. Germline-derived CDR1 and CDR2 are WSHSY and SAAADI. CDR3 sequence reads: CASRRGRVYEQYF. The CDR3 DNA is TGCGCCAGCCGGCGGGGGCGCGTTTACGAGCAGTACTTC.

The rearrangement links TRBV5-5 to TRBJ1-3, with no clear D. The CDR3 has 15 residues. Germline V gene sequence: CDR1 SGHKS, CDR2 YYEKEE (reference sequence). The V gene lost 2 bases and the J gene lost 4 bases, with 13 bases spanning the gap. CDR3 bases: TGTGCCAGCAGCTTAATGCCCGGGTTCGGAAACACCATATATTTT. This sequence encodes CASSLMPGFGNTIYF.